This T cell receptor (beta chain) is from a study of beta chain features in type 1 diabetes. Study conclusions and caveats: Significant though moderate, a shortening of TCRB CDR3s appeared in all four CD4+ subsets of Type 1 diabetes patients.

Turning to this clone: Its matching antigen is unknown.

Sequencing targeted expressed TCRB transcripts, as all isolated RNA had been reverse transcribed. Some clones are missing from TCRdb's copy, which holds only in-frame ones; the method was immunoSEQ multiplex PCR. The table shows 280,000 or so clones, with 15% occurring only once. Input material: naive CD4+ T cells from blood. The TCR comes from a man in his late teens or twenties with type 1 diabetes.

The CDR3 region is CASSQSGGGYNEQFF. In nucleotides, the CDR3 is TGTGCCAGCAGCCAAAGCGGAGGCGGATACAATGAGCAGTTCTTC. The genes are TRBV7-2 and TRBJ2-1; tentatively, D is TRBD2 (5 bases). CDR3 length: 15 amino acids. Per the germline V gene, CDR1 is SGHTA and CDR2 is FQGNSA. Trimming cost V 5 bases and J 4 bases, with 15 bases left between them.